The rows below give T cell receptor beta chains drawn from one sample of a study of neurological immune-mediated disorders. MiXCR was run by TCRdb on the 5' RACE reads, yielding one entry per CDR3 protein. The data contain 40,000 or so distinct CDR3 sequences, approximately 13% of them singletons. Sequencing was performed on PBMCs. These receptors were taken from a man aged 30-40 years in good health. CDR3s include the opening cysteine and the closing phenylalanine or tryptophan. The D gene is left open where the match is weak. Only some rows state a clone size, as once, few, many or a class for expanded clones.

CDR3nt: TGTGCCAGCAGTTCTAATTACGGACAGGGGCAATACTTC
CDR3aa: CASSSNYGQGQYF
abundance: many
len: 13
v_gene: TRBV6-2/TRBV6-3
j_gene: TRBJ2-7
d_gene: TRBD1

CDR3nt: TGCAGTGCTAGAGATTCCCTAGCGGGAGCCAATGAGCAGTTCTTC
CDR3aa: CSARDSLAGANEQFF
abundance: many
len: 15
v_gene: TRBV20-1
j_gene: TRBJ2-1
d_gene: TRBD2

CDR3nt: TGTGCCAGCAGCTTAGAGAGTCTAACGGAGGAGCAGTTCTTC
CDR3aa: CASSLESLTEEQFF
abundance: many
len: 14
v_gene: TRBV11-2
j_gene: TRBJ2-1
d_gene: -

CDR3nt: TGTGCCATCACTGCCGGACAGGGGGACTACGAGCAGTACTTC
CDR3aa: CAITAGQGDYEQYF
abundance: many
len: 14
v_gene: TRBV10-3
j_gene: TRBJ2-7
d_gene: TRBD1

CDR3nt: TGTGCCAGCAGGACTTCCCTCGGCGACTATGGCTACACCTTC
CDR3aa: CASRTSLGDYGYTF
abundance: many
len: 14
v_gene: TRBV5-5
j_gene: TRBJ1-2
d_gene: -

CDR3nt: TGCAGTGCTAGAGGGGGAGCGGGACAGACCCAAGAGACCCAGTACTTC
CDR3aa: CSARGGAGQTQETQYF
abundance: many
len: 16
v_gene: TRBV20-1
j_gene: TRBJ2-5
d_gene: -

CDR3nt: TGTGCCATCAGTGAGTCGTCCGACACCGGACGATACGAGCAGTACTTC
CDR3aa: CAISESSDTGRYEQYF
abundance: many
len: 16
v_gene: TRBV10-3
j_gene: TRBJ2-7
d_gene: -

CDR3nt: TGTGCCAGCGAATCGGCATCGAGCTCCTACAATGAGCAGTTCTTC
CDR3aa: CASESASSSYNEQFF
abundance: many
len: 15
v_gene: TRBV18
j_gene: TRBJ2-1
d_gene: -

CDR3nt: TGTGCCAGCAGCTACGACCGTGGACAGACAAAATATAGCAATCAGCCCCAGCATTTT
CDR3aa: CASSYDRGQTKYSNQPQHF
abundance: few
len: 19
v_gene: TRBV3-1
j_gene: TRBJ1-5
d_gene: -

CDR3nt: TGTGCCAGCCCCTCAACAGCGGGGGCTAGCACAGATACGCAGTATTTT
CDR3aa: CASPSTAGASTDTQYF
abundance: many
len: 16
v_gene: TRBV28
j_gene: TRBJ2-3
d_gene: TRBD2

CDR3nt: TGTGCCAGCAGCCAATTTCGACAGGGTTTGGATACGCAGTATTTT
CDR3aa: CASSQFRQGLDTQYF
abundance: many
len: 15
v_gene: TRBV4-2
j_gene: TRBJ2-3
d_gene: TRBD1

CDR3nt: TGCAGCGGGGAGGGTTCGGATGGCTACACCTTC
CDR3aa: CSGEGSDGYTF
abundance: many
len: 11
v_gene: TRBV29-1
j_gene: TRBJ1-2
d_gene: -

CDR3nt: TGCAGCGTTGTTTTAGCCCAGAATCAGCCCCAGCATTTT
CDR3aa: CSVVLAQNQPQHF
abundance: many
len: 13
v_gene: TRBV29-1
j_gene: TRBJ1-5
d_gene: -

CDR3nt: TGTGCCAGCAGTGACTCACAGGGGGCAGATACGCAGTATTTT
CDR3aa: CASSDSQGADTQYF
abundance: many
len: 14
v_gene: TRBV6-4
j_gene: TRBJ2-3
d_gene: TRBD1

CDR3nt: TGTGCCATCAGTGTTCCCCCGGGACAGGGGGCGACAGATACGCAGTATTTT
CDR3aa: CAISVPPGQGATDTQYF
abundance: many
len: 17
v_gene: TRBV10-3
j_gene: TRBJ2-3
d_gene: TRBD1

CDR3nt: TGTGCCAGCAGCTTAGGGGGAAGCCCGACCTACGAGCAGTACTTC
CDR3aa: CASSLGGSPTYEQYF
abundance: many
len: 15
v_gene: TRBV7-3
j_gene: TRBJ2-7
d_gene: -

CDR3nt: TGCAGTGCTAGAGAGGATGCCTCTGGGGCCAACGTCCTGACTTTC
CDR3aa: CSAREDASGANVLTF
abundance: once
len: 15
v_gene: TRBV20-1
j_gene: TRBJ2-6
d_gene: -

CDR3nt: TGTGCCAGCAGTGAAATAAGGGTCATTGGCGGGGAGCTGTTTTTT
CDR3aa: CASSEIRVIGGELFF
abundance: few
len: 15
v_gene: TRBV6-1
j_gene: TRBJ2-2
d_gene: -

CDR3nt: TGTGCCAGCAGTTCAGGGGGGAATTCACCCCTCCACTTT
CDR3aa: CASSSGGNSPLHF
abundance: many
len: 13
v_gene: TRBV27
j_gene: TRBJ1-6
d_gene: TRBD1

CDR3nt: TGTGCCACCAGTGATGCGACTAGCGGGAGTTTCGGGGAGACCCAGTACTTC
CDR3aa: CATSDATSGSFGETQYF
abundance: many
len: 17
v_gene: TRBV24-1
j_gene: TRBJ2-5
d_gene: TRBD2

CDR3nt: TGTGCCAGCAGTTCCCGGCCGAACACCGGGGAGCTGTTTTTT
CDR3aa: CASSSRPNTGELFF
abundance: many
len: 14
v_gene: TRBV27
j_gene: TRBJ2-2
d_gene: -

CDR3nt: TGTGCCAGCAGTGACTCTGGCGGCATTCAGTACTTC
CDR3aa: CASSDSGGIQYF
abundance: many
len: 12
v_gene: TRBV6-4
j_gene: TRBJ2-4
d_gene: -

CDR3nt: TGTGCCATCAGCGGACAGGGTGGCACTGAAGCTTTCTTT
CDR3aa: CAISGQGGTEAFF
abundance: once
len: 13
v_gene: TRBV10-3
j_gene: TRBJ1-1
d_gene: TRBD1

CDR3nt: TGTGCCAGCAGCTCGCCCCTAGCGGGAGGCGGATTGGAGCAGTACTTC
CDR3aa: CASSSPLAGGGLEQYF
abundance: many
len: 16
v_gene: TRBV11-2
j_gene: TRBJ2-7
d_gene: TRBD2

CDR3nt: TGCGCCAGCAGCTTGGCCGGGACAGGGGCTTCCAATGAGCAGTTCTTC
CDR3aa: CASSLAGTGASNEQFF
abundance: many
len: 16
v_gene: TRBV5-1
j_gene: TRBJ2-1
d_gene: TRBD1

CDR3nt: TGTGCCAGCAGCTTGGACAGGGTCGGCGGGCAGTTCTTC
CDR3aa: CASSLDRVGGQFF
abundance: many
len: 13
v_gene: TRBV7-2
j_gene: TRBJ2-1
d_gene: TRBD1

CDR3nt: TGTGCCAGCAGCCCACAGGGAACCCAAGAGACCCAGTACTTC
CDR3aa: CASSPQGTQETQYF
abundance: -
len: 14
v_gene: TRBV7-9
j_gene: TRBJ2-5
d_gene: -

CDR3nt: TGTGCCAGCAGTGAACGGGGACTAGCGCCTACAGATACGCAGTATTTT
CDR3aa: CASSERGLAPTDTQYF
abundance: many
len: 16
v_gene: TRBV25-1
j_gene: TRBJ2-3
d_gene: TRBD2

CDR3nt: TGTGCCAGCAGGCCCCTAACAAAAGGCGAGACCGAGACCCAGTACTTC
CDR3aa: CASRPLTKGETETQYF
abundance: many
len: 16
v_gene: TRBV12-3/TRBV12-4
j_gene: TRBJ2-5
d_gene: -

CDR3nt: TGTGCCAGCAGGGATAGCGGGAGGTCCTACAATGAGCAGTTCTTC
CDR3aa: CASRDSGRSYNEQFF
abundance: many
len: 15
v_gene: TRBV28
j_gene: TRBJ2-1
d_gene: TRBD2